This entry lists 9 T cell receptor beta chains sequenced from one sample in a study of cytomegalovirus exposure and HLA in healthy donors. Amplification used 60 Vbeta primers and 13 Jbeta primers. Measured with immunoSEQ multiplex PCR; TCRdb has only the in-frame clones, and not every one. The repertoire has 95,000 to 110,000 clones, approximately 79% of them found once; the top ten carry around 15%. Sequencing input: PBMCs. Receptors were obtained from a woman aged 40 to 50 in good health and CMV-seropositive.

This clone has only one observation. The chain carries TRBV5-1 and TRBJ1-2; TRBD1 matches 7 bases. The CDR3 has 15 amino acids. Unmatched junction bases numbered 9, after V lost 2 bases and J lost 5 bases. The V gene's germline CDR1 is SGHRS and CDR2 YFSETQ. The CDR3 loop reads CASSLDRADGYGYTF. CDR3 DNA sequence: TGCGCCAGCAGCTTAGACAGGGCCGATGGGTATGGCTACACCTTC.

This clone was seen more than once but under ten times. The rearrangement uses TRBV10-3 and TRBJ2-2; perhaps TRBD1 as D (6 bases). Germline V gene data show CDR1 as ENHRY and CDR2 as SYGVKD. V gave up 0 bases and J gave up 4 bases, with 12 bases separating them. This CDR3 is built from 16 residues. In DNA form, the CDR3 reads TGTGCCATCAGTGAGTCTTCAGGGGTCGGCACCGGGGAGCTGTTTTTT. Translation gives CAISESSGVGTGELFF.

This CDR3 is CAVGGGGQEQFF. CDR3 nucleotides: TGTGCCGTCGGCGGGGGGGGGCAGGAGCAGTTCTTC. V usage is TRBV10-3 and J usage is TRBJ2-1; 9 bases agree with TRBD2. The CDR3 covers 12 residues. Trimming removed 11 bases from V and 10 bases from J; junction bases left unmatched: 9. CDR1 is ENHRY and CDR2 is SYGVKD in the germline V gene.

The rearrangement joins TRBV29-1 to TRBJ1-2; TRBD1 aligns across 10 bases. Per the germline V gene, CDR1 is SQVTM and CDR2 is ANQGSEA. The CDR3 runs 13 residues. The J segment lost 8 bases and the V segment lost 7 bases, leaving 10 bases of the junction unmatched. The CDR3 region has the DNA TGCAGCGCCGAGCGACAGGGGGCGCGAGGCTACACCTTC. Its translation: CSAERQGARGYTF.

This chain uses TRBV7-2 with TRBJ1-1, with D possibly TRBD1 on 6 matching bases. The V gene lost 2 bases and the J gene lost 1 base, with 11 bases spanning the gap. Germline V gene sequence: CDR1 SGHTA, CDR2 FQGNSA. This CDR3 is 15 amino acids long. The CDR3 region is CASSLMRGSNTEAFF. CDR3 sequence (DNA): TGTGCCAGCAGCTTAATGAGGGGGTCGAACACTGAAGCTTTCTTT.

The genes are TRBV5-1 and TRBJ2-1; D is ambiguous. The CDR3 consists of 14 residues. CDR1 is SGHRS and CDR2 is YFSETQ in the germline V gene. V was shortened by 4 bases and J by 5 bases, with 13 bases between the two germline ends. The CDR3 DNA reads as TGCGCCAGCAGCATTACAACCGTGAACAATGAGCAGTTCTTC. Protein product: CASSITTVNNEQFF.

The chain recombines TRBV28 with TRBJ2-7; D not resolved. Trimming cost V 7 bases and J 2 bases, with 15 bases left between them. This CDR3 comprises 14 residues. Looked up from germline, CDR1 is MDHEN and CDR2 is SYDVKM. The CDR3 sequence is CASTTYTDPYEQYF. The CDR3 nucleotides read TGTGCCAGCACCACCTACACAGATCCCTACGAGCAGTACTTC.

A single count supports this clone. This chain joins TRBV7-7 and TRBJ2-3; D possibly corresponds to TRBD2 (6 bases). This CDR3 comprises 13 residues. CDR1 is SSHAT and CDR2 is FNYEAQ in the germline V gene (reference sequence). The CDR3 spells CAVGRDFTDTQYF. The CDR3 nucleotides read TGTGCTGTCGGCAGGGACTTCACAGATACGCAGTATTTT.

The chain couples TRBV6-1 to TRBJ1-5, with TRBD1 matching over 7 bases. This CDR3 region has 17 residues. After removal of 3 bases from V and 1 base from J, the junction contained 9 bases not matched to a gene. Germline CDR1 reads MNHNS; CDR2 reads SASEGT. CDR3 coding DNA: TGTGCCAGCAGTGACCACCCAGGGGGAGACAGCAATCAGCCCCAGCATTTT. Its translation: CASSDHPGGDSNQPQHF.